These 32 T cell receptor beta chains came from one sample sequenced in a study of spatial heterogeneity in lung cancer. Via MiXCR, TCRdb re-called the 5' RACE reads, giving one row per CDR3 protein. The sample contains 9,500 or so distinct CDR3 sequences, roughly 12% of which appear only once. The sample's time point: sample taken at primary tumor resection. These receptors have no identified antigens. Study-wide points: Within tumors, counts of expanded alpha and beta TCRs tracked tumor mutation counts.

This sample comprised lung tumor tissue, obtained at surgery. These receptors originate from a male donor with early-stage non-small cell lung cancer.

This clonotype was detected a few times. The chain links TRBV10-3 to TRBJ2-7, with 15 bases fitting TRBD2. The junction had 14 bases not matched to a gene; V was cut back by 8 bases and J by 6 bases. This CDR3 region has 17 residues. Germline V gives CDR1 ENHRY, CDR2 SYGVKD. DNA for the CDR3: TGTGCCATCCTCGGGACTAGCGGGGGGTTAGACCTCGGCGAGCAGTACTTC. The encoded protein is CAILGTSGGLDLGEQYF.

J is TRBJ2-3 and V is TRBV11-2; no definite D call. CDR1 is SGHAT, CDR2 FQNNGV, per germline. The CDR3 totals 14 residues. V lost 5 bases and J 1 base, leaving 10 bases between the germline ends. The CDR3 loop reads CASSLMVGTDTQYF. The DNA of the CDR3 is TGTGCCAGCAGCCTTATGGTTGGCACAGATACGCAGTATTTT.

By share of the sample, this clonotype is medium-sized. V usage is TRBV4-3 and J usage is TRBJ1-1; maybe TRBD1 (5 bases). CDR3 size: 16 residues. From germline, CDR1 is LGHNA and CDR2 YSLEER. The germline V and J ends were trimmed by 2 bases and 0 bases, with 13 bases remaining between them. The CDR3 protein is CASSQWSGTVNTEAFF. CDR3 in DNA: TGCGCCAGCAGCCAATGGTCAGGGACCGTGAACACTGAAGCTTTCTTT.

The CDR3 is CASSFHTGAFTEAFF. DNA of the CDR3: TGTGCCAGTAGTTTCCACACAGGGGCATTCACTGAAGCTTTCTTT. The genes are TRBV19 and TRBJ1-1; 7 bases are shared with TRBD1. The germline CDR1 and CDR2 sequences are LNHDA and SQIVND (reference sequence). Germline trimming cut 5 bases from V and 4 bases from J; bases unmatched to any gene: 10. This CDR3 comprises 15 residues.

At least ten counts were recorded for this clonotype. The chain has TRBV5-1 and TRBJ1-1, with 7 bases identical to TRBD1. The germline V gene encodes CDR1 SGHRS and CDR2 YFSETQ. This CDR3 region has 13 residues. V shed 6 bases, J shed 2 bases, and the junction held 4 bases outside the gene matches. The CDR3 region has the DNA TGCGCCAGCAAGACAGGGATAAACACTGAAGCTTTCTTT. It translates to CASKTGINTEAFF.

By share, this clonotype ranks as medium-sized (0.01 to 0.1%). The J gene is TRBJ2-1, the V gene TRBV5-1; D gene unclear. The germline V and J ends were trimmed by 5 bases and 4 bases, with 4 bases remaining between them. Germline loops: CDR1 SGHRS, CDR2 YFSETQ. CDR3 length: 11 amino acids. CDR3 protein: CASSQYNEQFF. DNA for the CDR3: TGCGCCAGCAGTCAATACAATGAGCAGTTCTTC.

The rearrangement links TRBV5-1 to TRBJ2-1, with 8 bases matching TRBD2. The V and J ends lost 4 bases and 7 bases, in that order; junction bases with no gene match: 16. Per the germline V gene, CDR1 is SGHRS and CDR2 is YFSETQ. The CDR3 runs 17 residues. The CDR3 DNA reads TGCGCCAGCAGCCCGGAAGGGGGTAGCGGGATAAAAAATGAGCAGTTCTTC. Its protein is CASSPEGGSGIKNEQFF.

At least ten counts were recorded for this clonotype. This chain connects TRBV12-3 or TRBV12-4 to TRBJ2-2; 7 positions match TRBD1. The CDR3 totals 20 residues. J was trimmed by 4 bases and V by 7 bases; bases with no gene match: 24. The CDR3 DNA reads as TGTGCCAGCATCATTGAGGGGGCCCAACTGGACGGATCATTCACCGGGGAGCTGTTTTTT. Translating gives CASIIEGAQLDGSFTGELFF.

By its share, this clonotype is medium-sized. CDR3 protein: CASSQGEYTEAFF. In DNA, the CDR3 is TGTGCCAGCAGCCAAGGCGAGTACACTGAAGCTTTCTTT. V gene TRBV3-1 combines with J gene TRBJ1-1, with no clear D. Germline V CDR1 and CDR2: LGHDT, YNNKEL (reference sequence). V was shortened by 1 base and J by 3 bases, with 6 bases between the two germline ends. The CDR3 runs 13 residues.

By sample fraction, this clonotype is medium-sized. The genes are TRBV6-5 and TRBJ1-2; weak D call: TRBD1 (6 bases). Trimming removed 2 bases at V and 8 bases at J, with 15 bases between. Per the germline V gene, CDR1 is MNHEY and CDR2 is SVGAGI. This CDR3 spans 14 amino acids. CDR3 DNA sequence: TGTGCCAGCAGTTACAATTCAGTCGGACAGGGCTACACCTTC. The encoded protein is CASSYNSVGQGYTF.

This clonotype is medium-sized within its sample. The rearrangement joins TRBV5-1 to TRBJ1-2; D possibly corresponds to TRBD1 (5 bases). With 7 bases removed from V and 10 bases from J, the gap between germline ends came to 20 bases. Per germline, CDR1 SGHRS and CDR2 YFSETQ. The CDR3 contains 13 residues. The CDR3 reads CASRPGTSEDYTF. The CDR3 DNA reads TGCGCCAGCCGTCCGGGGACGTCGGAGGACTACACCTTC.

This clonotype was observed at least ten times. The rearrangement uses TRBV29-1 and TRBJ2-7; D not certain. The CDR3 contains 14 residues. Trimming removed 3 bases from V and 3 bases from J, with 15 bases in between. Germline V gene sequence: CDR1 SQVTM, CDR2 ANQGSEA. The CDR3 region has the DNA TGCAGCGTTGATGTGGGAATACCTTACTACGAGCAGTACGTC. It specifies CSVDVGIPYYEQYV.

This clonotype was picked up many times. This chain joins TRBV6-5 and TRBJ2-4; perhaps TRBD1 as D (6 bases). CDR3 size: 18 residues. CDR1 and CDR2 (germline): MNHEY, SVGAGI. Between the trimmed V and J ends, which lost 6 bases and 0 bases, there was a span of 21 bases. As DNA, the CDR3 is TGTGCCAGCAGGAGAGACAGGTCAGAGAACCTAGCCAAAAACATTCAGTACTTC. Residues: CASRRDRSENLAKNIQYF.

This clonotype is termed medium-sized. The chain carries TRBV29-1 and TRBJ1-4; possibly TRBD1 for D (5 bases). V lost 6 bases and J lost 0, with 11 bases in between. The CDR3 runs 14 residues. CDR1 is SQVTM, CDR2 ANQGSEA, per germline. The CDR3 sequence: CSVGPGATNEKLFF. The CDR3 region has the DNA TGCAGCGTGGGACCTGGTGCAACTAATGAAAAACTGTTTTTT.

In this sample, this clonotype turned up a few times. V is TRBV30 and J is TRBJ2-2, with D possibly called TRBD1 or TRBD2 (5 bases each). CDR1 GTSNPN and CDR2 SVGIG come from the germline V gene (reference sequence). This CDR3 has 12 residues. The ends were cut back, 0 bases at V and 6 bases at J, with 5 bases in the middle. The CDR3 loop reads CAWSVGAGELFF. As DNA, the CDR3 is TGTGCCTGGAGTGTGGGGGCCGGGGAGCTGTTTTTT.

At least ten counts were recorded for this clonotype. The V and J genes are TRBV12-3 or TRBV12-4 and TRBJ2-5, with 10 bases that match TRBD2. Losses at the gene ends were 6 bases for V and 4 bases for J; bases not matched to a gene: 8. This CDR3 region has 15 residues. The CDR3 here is CASRGASGSSETQYF. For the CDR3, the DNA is TGTGCCAGCAGGGGGGCTAGCGGGAGTTCAGAGACCCAGTACTTC.

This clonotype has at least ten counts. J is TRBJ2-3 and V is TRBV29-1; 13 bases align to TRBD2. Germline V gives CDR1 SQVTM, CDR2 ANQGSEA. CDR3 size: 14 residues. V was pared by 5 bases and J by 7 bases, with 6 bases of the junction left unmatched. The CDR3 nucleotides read TGCAGCGTTATACTAGCGGGAGGGCCGAATACGCAGTATTTT. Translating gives CSVILAGGPNTQYF.

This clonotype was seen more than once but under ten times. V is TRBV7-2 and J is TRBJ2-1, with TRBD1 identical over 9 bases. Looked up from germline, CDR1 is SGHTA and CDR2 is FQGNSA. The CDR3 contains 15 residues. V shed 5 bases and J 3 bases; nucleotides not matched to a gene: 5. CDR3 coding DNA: TGTGCCAGCAGCGCGGACAGGGGTAACTACAATGAGCAGTTCTTC. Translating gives CASSADRGNYNEQFF.

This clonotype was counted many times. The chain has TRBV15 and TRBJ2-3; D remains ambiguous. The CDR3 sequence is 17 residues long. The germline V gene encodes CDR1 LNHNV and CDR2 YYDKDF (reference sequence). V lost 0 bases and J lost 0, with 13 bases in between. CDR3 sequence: CATSRDPQESSTDTQYF. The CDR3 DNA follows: TGTGCCACCAGCAGAGATCCGCAGGAGTCTAGCACAGATACGCAGTATTTT.

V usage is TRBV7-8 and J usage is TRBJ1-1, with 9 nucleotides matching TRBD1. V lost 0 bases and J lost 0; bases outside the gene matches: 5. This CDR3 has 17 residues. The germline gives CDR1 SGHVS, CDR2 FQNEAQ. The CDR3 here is CASSLAGQGLMNTEAFF. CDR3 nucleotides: TGTGCCAGCAGCTTAGCGGGACAGGGACTCATGAACACTGAAGCTTTCTTT.

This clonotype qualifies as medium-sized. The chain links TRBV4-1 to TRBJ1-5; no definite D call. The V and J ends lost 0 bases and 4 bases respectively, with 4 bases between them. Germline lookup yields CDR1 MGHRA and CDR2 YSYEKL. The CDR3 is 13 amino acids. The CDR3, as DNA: TGCGCCAGCAGCCAAGATGGTAATCAGCCCCAGCATTTT. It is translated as CASSQDGNQPQHF.

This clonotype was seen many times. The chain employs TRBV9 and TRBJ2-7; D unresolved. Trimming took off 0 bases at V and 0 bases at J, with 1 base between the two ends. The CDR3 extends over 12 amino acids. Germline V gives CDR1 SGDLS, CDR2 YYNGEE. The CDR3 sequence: CASSVGSYEQYF. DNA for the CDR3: TGTGCCAGCAGCGTAGGCTCCTACGAGCAGTACTTC.

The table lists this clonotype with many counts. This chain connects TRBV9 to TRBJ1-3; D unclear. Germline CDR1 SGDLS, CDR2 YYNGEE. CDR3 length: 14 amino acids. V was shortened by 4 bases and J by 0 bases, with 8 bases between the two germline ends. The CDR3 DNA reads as TGTGCCAGCAGCCCCCCAGACTCTGGAAACACCATATATTTT. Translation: CASSPPDSGNTIYF.

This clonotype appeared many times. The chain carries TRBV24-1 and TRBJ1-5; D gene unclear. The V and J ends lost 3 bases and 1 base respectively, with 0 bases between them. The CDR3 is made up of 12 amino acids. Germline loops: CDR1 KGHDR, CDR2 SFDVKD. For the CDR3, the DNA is TGTGCCACCAGTGATAGCAATCAGCCCCAGCATTTT. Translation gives CATSDSNQPQHF.

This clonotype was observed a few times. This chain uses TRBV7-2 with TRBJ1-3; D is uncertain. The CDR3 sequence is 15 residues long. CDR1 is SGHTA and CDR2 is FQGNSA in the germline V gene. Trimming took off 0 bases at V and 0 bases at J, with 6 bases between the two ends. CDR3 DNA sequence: TGTGCCAGCAGCTTAGCCTACGTCTCTGGAAACACCATATATTTT. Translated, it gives CASSLAYVSGNTIYF.

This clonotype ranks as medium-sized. The CDR3 sequence: CASRLDPLLEAFF. CDR3 sequence (DNA): TGTGCCAGCCGTTTGGACCCGCTTTTGGAAGCTTTCTTT. The V gene is TRBV6-5, the J gene TRBJ1-1, with D unresolved. Germline assignment: CDR1 MNHEY and CDR2 SVGAGI. The V and J ends lost 8 bases and 8 bases respectively, with 18 bases between them. The CDR3 has 13 amino acids.

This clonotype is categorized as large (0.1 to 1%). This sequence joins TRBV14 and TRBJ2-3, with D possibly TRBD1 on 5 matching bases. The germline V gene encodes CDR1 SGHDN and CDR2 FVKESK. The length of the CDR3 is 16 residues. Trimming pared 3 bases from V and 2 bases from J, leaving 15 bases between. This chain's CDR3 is CASSQRTRGSTDTQYF. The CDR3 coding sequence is TGTGCCAGCAGCCAGAGGACAAGGGGATCCACAGATACGCAGTATTTT. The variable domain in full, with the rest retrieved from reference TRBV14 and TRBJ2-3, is EAGVTQFPSHSVIEKGQTVTLRCDPISGHDNLYWYRRVMGKEIKFLLHFVKESKQDESGMPNNRFLAERTGGTYSTLKVQPAELEDSGVYFCASSQRTRGSTDTQYFGPGTRLTVL.

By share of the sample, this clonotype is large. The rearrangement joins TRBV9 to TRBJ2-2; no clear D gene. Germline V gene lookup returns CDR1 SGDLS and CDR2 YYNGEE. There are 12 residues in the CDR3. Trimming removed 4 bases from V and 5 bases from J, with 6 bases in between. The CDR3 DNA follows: TGTGCCAGCAGCCCCCCGACCGGGGAGCTGTTTTTT. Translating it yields CASSPPTGELFF.

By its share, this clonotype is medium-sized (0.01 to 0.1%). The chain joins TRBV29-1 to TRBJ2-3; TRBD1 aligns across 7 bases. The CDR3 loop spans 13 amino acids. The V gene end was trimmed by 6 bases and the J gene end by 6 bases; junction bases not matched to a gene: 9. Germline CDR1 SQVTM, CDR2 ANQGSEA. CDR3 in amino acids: CSVEGAGLDTQYF. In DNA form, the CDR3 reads TGCAGCGTCGAGGGGGCAGGGTTGGATACGCAGTATTTT.

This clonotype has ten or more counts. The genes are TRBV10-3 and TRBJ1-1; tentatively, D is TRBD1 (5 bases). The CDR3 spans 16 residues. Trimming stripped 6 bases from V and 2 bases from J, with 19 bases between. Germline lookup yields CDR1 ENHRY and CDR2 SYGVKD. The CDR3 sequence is CAIRERGGDLNTEAFF. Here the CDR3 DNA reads TGTGCCATCAGGGAGAGGGGAGGGGATCTAAACACTGAAGCTTTCTTT.

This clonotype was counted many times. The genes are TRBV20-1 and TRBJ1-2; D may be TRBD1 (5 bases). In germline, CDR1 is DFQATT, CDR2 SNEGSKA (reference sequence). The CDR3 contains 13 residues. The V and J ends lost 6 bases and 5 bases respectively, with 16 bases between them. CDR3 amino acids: CSATPGLTYGYTF. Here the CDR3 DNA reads TGCAGTGCAACACCGGGACTGACATATGGCTACACCTTC.

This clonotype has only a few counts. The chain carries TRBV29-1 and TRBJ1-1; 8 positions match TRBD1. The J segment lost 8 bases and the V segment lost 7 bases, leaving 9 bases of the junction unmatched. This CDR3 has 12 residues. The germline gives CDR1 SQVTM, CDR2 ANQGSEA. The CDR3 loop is CSASGTGREAFF. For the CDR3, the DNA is TGCAGCGCCAGCGGGACAGGCAGAGAAGCTTTCTTT.